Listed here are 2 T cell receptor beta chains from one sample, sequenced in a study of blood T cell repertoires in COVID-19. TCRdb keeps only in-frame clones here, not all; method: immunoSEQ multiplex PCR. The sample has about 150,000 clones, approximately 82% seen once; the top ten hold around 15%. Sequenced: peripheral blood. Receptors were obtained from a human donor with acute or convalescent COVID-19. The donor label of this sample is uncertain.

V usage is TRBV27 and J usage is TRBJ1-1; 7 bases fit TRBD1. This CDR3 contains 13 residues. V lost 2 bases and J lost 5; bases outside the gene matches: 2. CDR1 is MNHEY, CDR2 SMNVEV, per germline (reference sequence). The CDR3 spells CASSLDRATEAFF. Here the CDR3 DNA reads TGTGCCAGCAGTTTAGACAGGGCGACTGAAGCTTTCTTT.

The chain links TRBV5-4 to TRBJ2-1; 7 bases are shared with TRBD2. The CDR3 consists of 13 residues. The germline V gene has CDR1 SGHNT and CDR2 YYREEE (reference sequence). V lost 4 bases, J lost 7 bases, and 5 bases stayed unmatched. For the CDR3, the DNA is TGTGCCAGCAGCCTTGGGGAGGGTAATGAGCAGTTCTTC. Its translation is CASSLGEGNEQFF.